This T cell receptor (beta chain) was retrieved from a study of blood T cell repertoires in COVID-19. Study overall: Sources were T cells, B-cell-depleted T cells, or PBMCs; the material itself was cDNA or gDNA.

TCRdb keeps only in-frame clones here, not all; method: immunoSEQ multiplex PCR. The sample holds approximately 150,000 clones, approximately 84% seen once. The Seattle patients joined while their infection was active and were tracked longitudinally afterward. This receptor was taken from a woman of 80 years or more with COVID-19, enrolled during active disease. Specimen: peripheral blood.

CDR3 region: CASSLAGIAETQYF. DNA of the CDR3: TGTGCCAGCAGCTTGGCCGGTATCGCGGAGACCCAGTACTTC. The chain joins TRBV5-6 to TRBJ2-5, with D hard to call. The germline V and J ends were trimmed by 0 bases and 5 bases, with 11 bases remaining between them. Germline V gene sequence: CDR1 SGHDT, CDR2 YYEEEE. The CDR3 contains 14 residues.